This T cell receptor beta chain was sequenced for a study of T-cell memory formation after mild COVID-19. Looked up from germline, CDR1 is MDHEN and CDR2 is SYDVKM. V lost 7 bases to trimming and J lost 4 bases, with 11 bases between them. The CDR3 length is 14 residues. This clonotype was seen only a few times. Its specificity is not known. Notes on the study in general: Some clones that responded turned up in pre-infection memory, which suggests that cross-reactive memory joined in. Researchers report contracting CD4+ clones mostly in CM and EM, with CD8+ clones in EMRA. Day 15 to 85 contracting clones showed balanced CD4/CD8; day 15 to 37 expanders favored CD4+.

TCRdb re-analysed the 5' RACE reads in MiXCR, keeping a single row per CDR3 protein. Altogether tens of thousands of distinct CDR3 sequences are present, around a quarter being singletons, with the ten largest covering about 40%. Sequenced: PBMCs or a T cell subset sorted from them (not recorded which). This rearrangement joins TRBV28 to TRBJ2-6; D is possibly TRBD1 (5 bases). This TCR was sampled from a young man who had mild COVID-19 (a few samples of this study predate the infection). Cell type and time point are not known. The CDR3 bases are TGTGCCAGCAAGGGGATGGCAGGGGCCAACGTCCTGACTTTC. It specifies CASKGMAGANVLTF.